The 15 T cell receptor beta chains listed next were all sequenced from one sample in a study of T cell responses to AZD1222 COVID-19 vaccine (dated by TCRdb to about 2021). Libraries were built with the immunoSEQ multiplex PCR assay. Here the immuneACCESS table is served through TCRdb, limited to in-frame sequences with V and J called. Missing clones are a known gap in these copies; in checked studies unresolved V genes cover under half, and the rest lacks a known reason. The sample includes tens of thousands of clones, with 90% to 95% observed a single time. The top ten clones comprise 2.5% to 3.5% of the sample. Reading the label with the study, this specimen's time point is: about 28 days (+/-7) after the second vaccine dose. Specimen: peripheral blood, collected 28 days after the second AZD1222 dose. The receptors derive from an adult who received the AZD1222 COVID-19 vaccine.

The chain uses TRBV19 and TRBJ1-2, with D perhaps matching TRBD1 (6 bases). The germline V and J ends were trimmed by 7 bases and 4 bases, with 16 bases remaining between them. Germline CDR1 and CDR2: LNHDA and SQIVND (reference sequence). The CDR3 runs 14 residues. The CDR3 DNA reads TGTGCCAGTACTGCTTACAGGGTAGGCTATGGCTACACCTTC. This encodes CASTAYRVGYGYTF.

The genes are TRBV11-3 and TRBJ2-3; TRBD1 is a possible D gene (6 bases). There are 14 residues in the CDR3. Germline lookup yields CDR1 SGHNT and CDR2 YENEEA. The V and J ends lost 3 bases and 1 base respectively, with 8 bases between them. The CDR3 reads CASSFEGGTDTQYF. In nucleotides, the CDR3 is TGTGCCAGCAGCTTCGAGGGGGGCACAGATACGCAGTATTTT.

The J gene is TRBJ2-5, the V gene TRBV27, with 9 bases identical to TRBD1. V shed 1 base, J shed 4 bases, and the junction held 7 bases outside the gene matches. Germline V gene data show CDR1 as MNHEY and CDR2 as SMNVEV (reference sequence). The CDR3 runs to 16 residues. The CDR3 here is CASSLYGTGNRETQYF. CDR3 nucleotide sequence: TGTGCCAGCAGTTTATATGGGACAGGGAATAGAGAGACCCAGTACTTC.

This clone was detected only a few times. CDR3: CASSPFQGWVDYGYTF. In nucleotides, the CDR3 is TGTGCCAGCAGCCCATTCCAGGGATGGGTGGACTATGGCTACACCTTC. The gene calls are TRBV14 and TRBJ1-2; D is possibly TRBD1 (5 bases). The CDR3 runs 16 residues. From germline, CDR1 is SGHDN and CDR2 FVKESK. Deletions cut 4 bases from V and 3 bases from J, with 18 bases between.

The gene calls are TRBV7-6 and TRBJ2-1; D perhaps matches TRBD1 (6 bases). CDR1 and CDR2 from the germline V gene are SGHVS and FNYEAQ. This CDR3 has 17 amino acids. Trimming removed 1 base at V and 9 bases at J, with 22 bases between. In DNA, the CDR3 is TGTGCCAGCAGCTTAGGAGTCGGGACATACAATTACGTTGAGCAGTTCTTC. It yields the protein CASSLGVGTYNYVEQFF.

The chain couples TRBV18 to TRBJ1-2; D ambiguous. The V end lost 0 bases, the J end lost 3 bases, and 5 bases lay between the germline ends. Germline V gene sequence: CDR1 KGHSH, CDR2 LQKENI. This CDR3 spans 13 amino acids. Written as DNA, the CDR3 is TGTGCCAGCTCACCACCCGGGGACTATGGCTACACCTTC. It encodes CASSPPGDYGYTF.

The chain uses TRBV12-3 or TRBV12-4 and TRBJ1-2; 8 bases are shared with TRBD1. The V segment lost 6 bases and the J segment 8 bases; nucleotides outside the gene matches: 8. This CDR3 contains 13 residues. CDR3 loop: CASSRTGLGGYTF. The DNA of the CDR3 is TGTGCCAGCAGCCGGACAGGGTTGGGGGGCTACACCTTC.

This CDR3 is CASRTRDPAKTQYF. The DNA of the CDR3 is TGTGCCAGCAGGACACGGGACCCGGCTAAGACCCAGTACTTC. This chain uses TRBV28 with TRBJ2-5, with D perhaps given as TRBD1 or TRBD2 (5 bases each). Trimming took 6 bases from V and 6 from J, leaving 17 bases between them. The CDR3 runs to 14 residues. Germline values: CDR1 MDHEN, CDR2 SYDVKM.

The rearrangement uses TRBV4-1 and TRBJ2-5, with no clear D. The length of the CDR3 is 16 residues. Per the germline V gene, CDR1 is MGHRA and CDR2 is YSYEKL. V was pared by 4 bases and J by 5 bases, with 20 bases between. CDR3 loop: CASSPRYSLGEETQYF. The CDR3 DNA follows: TGCGCCAGCAGCCCTAGATACTCCCTAGGTGAGGAGACCCAGTACTTC.

In DNA form, the CDR3 reads TGTGCCAGCACCCCCGGGAGAAAAAACACTGAAGCTTTCTTT. Translating gives CASTPGRKNTEAFF. The chain employs TRBV6-5 and TRBJ1-1; no clear D. CDR1 MNHEY and CDR2 SVGAGI come from the germline V gene. The CDR3 runs to 14 residues. V lost 7 bases and J lost 2, with 14 bases in between.

The rearrangement links TRBV19 to TRBJ2-6; D is uncertain. Germline V gene lookup returns CDR1 LNHDA and CDR2 SQIVND (reference sequence). The CDR3 length is 14 residues. V was cut by 8 bases and J by 0 bases, with 8 bases left in between. DNA of the CDR3: TGTGCCAGTCACGAGAGCTCTGGGGCCAACGTCCTGACTTTC. Translated: CASHESSGANVLTF.

This chain links TRBV4-1 with TRBJ1-5; D not certain. Trimming removed 2 bases at V and 4 bases at J, with 15 bases between. Germline-derived CDR1 and CDR2 are MGHRA and YSYEKL. The CDR3 length is 16 residues. CDR3 DNA: TGCGCCAGCAGCCAAAGGGCAGGCAGCGGGAATCAGCCCCAGCATTTT. Protein sequence: CASSQRAGSGNQPQHF.

This chain joins TRBV29-1 and TRBJ1-2, with TRBD1 identical over 8 bases. Trimming at V came to 4 bases and at J to 7 bases, leaving 8 bases not matched to a gene. Germline V gene data show CDR1 as SQVTM and CDR2 as ANQGSEA. The CDR3 runs 13 residues. Written as DNA, the CDR3 is TGCAGCGTTGCAGCGCAGGGGGCCTCTGGCTACACCTTC. This encodes CSVAAQGASGYTF.

V and J are TRBV11-2 and TRBJ2-2, with 8 bases matching TRBD2. The CDR3 contains 19 residues. The germline CDR1 and CDR2 sequences are SGHAT and FQNNGV. V lost 5 bases to trimming and J lost 3 bases; unmatched junction nucleotides: 17. The DNA for the CDR3 is TGTGCCAGCAGCCCCGGCGGCGGGGGGAGTGGCGCGGACACCGGGGAGCTGTTTTTT. This translates into CASSPGGGGSGADTGELFF.

The rearrangement links TRBV7-8 to TRBJ1-2, with 9 bases aligning to TRBD1. J lost 8 bases, V lost 0 bases, and 7 bases had no gene match. Germline V gives CDR1 SGHVS, CDR2 FQNEAQ. The CDR3 runs to 15 residues. The CDR3 reads CASSLAGQGSRGYTF. Here the CDR3 DNA reads TGTGCCAGCAGCTTAGCTGGACAGGGGTCGCGCGGCTACACCTTC.